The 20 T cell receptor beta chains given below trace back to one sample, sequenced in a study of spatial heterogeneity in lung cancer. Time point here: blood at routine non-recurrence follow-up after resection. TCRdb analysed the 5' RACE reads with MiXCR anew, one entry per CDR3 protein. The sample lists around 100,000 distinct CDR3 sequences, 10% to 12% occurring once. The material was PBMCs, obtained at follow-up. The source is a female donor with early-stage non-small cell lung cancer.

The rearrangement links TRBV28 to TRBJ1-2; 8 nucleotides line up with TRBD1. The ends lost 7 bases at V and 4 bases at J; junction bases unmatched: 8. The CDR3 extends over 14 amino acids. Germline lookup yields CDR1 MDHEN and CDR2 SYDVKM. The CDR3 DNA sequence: TGTGCCAGCACTCATGGACAGGGAAGCTATGGCTACACCTTC. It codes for CASTHGQGSYGYTF.

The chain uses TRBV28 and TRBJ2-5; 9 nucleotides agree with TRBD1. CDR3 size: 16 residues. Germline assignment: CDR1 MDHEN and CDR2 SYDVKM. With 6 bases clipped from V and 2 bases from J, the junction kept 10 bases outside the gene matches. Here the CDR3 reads CASSSRTGDRQETQYF. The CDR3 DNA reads TGTGCCAGCAGCTCCCGGACAGGGGATAGGCAAGAGACCCAGTACTTC.

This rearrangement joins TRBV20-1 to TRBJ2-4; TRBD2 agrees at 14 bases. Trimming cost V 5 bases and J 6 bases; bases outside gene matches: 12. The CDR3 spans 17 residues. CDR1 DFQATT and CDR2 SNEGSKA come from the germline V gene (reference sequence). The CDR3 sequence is CSAFGLAGGIAGNIQYF. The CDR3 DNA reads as TGCAGTGCTTTCGGACTAGCGGGAGGCATTGCGGGAAACATTCAGTACTTC.

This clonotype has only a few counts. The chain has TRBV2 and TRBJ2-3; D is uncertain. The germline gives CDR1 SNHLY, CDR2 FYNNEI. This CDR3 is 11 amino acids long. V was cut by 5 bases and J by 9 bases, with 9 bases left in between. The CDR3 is CASSQSDTQYF. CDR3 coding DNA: TGTGCCAGCAGTCAATCCGACACGCAGTATTTT.

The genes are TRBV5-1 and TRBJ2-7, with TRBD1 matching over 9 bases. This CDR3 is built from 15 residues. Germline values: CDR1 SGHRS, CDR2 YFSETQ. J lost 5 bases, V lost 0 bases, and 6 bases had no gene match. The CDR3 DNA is TGCGCCAGCAGCTTGGATGGACAGGGGATCCACGAGCAGTACTTC. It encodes CASSLDGQGIHEQYF.

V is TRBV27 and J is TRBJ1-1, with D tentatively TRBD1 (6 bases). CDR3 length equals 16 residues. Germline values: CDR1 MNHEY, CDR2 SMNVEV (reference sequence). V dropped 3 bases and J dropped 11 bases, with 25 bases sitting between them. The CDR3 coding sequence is TGTGCCAGCAGTTTTGGGGGCAGCGGGCTCACAGCTGGGGCTTTCTTT. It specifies CASSFGGSGLTAGAFF.

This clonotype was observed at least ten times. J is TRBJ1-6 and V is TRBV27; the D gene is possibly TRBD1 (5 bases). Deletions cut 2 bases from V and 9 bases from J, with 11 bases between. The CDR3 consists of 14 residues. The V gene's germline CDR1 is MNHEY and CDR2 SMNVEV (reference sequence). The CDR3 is CASSLEGLGSPLHF. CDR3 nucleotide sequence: TGTGCCAGCAGTTTAGAGGGGTTGGGTTCACCCCTCCACTTT.

CDR3 nucleotides: TGTGCCATTTTAGGGACTGCGAACACTGAAGCTTTCTTT. Protein sequence: CAILGTANTEAFF. The chain recombines TRBV24-1 with TRBJ1-1; weak D call: TRBD1 (5 bases). Germline V gene sequence: CDR1 KGHDR, CDR2 SFDVKD. CDR3 size: 13 residues. The ends were cut back, 11 bases at V and 1 base at J, with 13 bases in the middle.

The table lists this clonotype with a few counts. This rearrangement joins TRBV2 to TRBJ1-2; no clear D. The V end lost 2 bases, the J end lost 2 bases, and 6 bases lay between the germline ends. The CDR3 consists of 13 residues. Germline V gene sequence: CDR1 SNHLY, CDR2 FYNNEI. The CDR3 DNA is TGTGCCAGCAGTGAACTCGGAAACTATGGCTACACCTTC. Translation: CASSELGNYGYTF.

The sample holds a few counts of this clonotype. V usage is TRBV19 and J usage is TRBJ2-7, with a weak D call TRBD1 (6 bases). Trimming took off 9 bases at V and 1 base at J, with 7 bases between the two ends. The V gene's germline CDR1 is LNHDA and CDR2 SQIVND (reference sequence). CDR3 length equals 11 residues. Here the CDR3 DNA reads TGTGCCAGGGGGGCGTCCTACGAGCAGTACGTC. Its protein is CARGASYEQYV.

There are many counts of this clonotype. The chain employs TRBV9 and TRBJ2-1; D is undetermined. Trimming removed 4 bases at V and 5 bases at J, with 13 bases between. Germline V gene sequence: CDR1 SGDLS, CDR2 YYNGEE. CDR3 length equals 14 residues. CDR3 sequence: CASSQVQINNEQFF. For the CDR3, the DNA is TGTGCCAGCAGCCAGGTGCAGATTAACAATGAGCAGTTCTTC.

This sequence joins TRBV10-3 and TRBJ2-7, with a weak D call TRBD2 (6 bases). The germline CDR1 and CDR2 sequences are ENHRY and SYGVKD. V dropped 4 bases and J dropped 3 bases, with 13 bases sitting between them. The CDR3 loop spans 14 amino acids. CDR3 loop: CAISGFSGGYEQYF. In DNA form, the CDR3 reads TGTGCCATCAGTGGCTTTAGCGGAGGCTACGAGCAGTACTTC.

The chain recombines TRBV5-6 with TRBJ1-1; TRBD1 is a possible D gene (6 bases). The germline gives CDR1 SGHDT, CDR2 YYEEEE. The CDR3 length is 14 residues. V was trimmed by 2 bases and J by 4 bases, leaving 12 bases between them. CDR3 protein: CASSLTGRGTEAFF. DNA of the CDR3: TGTGCCAGCAGCTTAACAGGGAGGGGCACTGAAGCTTTCTTT.

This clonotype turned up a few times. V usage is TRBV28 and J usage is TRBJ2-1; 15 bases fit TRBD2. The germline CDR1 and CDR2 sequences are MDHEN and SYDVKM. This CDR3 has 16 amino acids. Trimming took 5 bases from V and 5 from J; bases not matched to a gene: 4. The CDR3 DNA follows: TGTGCCAGCAGTACCCGGACTAGCGGGAGGGACAATGAGCAGTTCTTC. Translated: CASSTRTSGRDNEQFF.

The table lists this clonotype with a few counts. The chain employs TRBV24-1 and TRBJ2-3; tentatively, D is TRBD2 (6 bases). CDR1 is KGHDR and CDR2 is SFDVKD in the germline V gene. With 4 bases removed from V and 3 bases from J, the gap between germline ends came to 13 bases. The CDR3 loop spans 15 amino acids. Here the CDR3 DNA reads TGTGCCACCAGTGACCACGGGGGTGCGACAGATACGCAGTATTTT. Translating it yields CATSDHGGATDTQYF.

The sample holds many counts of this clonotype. The CDR3 region has the DNA TGTGCCAGCAGTTTACGGACAGGAGGGAACACTGAAGCTTTCTTT. This codes for CASSLRTGGNTEAFF. This sequence joins TRBV6-1 and TRBJ1-1; 7 bases are shared with TRBD1. V was clipped by 5 bases and J by 1 base; unmatched bases: 7. Per the germline V gene, CDR1 is MNHNS and CDR2 is SASEGT. This CDR3 contains 15 residues.

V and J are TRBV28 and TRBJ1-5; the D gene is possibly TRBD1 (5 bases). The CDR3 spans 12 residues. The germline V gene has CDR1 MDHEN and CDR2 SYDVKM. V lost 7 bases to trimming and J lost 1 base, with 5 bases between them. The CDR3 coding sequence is TGTGCCAGCAACAGGAGCAATCAGCCCCAGCATTTT. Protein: CASNRSNQPQHF.

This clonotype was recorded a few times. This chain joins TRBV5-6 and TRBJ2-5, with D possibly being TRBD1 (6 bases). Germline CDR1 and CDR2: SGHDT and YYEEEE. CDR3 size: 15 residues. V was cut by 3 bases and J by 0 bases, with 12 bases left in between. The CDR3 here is CASSWDIGHQETQYF. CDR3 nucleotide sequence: TGTGCCAGCAGCTGGGACATTGGCCACCAAGAGACCCAGTACTTC. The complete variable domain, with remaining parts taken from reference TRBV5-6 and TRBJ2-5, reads DAGVTQSPTHLIKTRGQQVTLRCSPKSGHDTVSWYQQALGQGPQFIFQYYEEEERQRGNFPDRFSGHQFPNYSSELNVNALLLGDSALYLCASSWDIGHQETQYFGPGTRLLVL.

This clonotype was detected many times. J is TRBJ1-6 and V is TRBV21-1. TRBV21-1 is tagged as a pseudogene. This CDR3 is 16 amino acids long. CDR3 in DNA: TGTGCCAGCAGCAAAGCGCGACCATGGGGTAATTCACCCCTCCACTTT. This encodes CASSKARPWGNSPLHF.

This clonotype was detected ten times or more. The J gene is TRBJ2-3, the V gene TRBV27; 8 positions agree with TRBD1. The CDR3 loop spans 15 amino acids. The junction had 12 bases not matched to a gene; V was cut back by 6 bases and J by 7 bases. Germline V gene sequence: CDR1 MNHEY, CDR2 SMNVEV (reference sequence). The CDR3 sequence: CASRLRAGGANTQYF. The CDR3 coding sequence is TGTGCCAGCAGACTCCGGGCAGGGGGCGCGAATACGCAGTATTTT.